A selection of T cell receptor beta chains follows, all from one sample in a study of shared clonotypes between healthy human individuals. Profiling relied on immunoSEQ multiplex PCR, and the TCRdb table lists in-frame clones only, not all of them. Among over 2 million clones listed, 85% to 95% were seen once. Sample: naive CD4+ T cells sorted from blood. Receptor source: a man aged 18-30 years in good health. The CDR3 runs from the conserved cysteine through the conserved F or W. A D gene is named only where the DNA matches it firmly.

J,V,D,CDR3
TRBJ2-3,TRBV7-9,NA,CASSLAGVGADTQYF
TRBJ2-5,TRBV18,TRBD1,CASSPPGQGEETQYF
TRBJ1-2,TRBV27,NA,CASSPDGSSYGYTF
TRBJ1-2,TRBV5-6,TRBD1,CASSSDRGNYGYTF
TRBJ2-7,TRBV6-6,TRBD1,CASTHGQGVYEQYF
TRBJ2-7,TRBV7-2,NA,CASSLEGGKYEQYF
TRBJ2-5,TRBV5-1,TRBD2,CASSSGTSGGLKQETQYF
TRBJ2-1,TRBV5-1,TRBD1,CASSLEGTDYNEQFF
TRBJ1-2,TRBV19,TRBD1,CASSTGQVFTYGYTF
TRBJ1-2,TRBV7-2,TRBD1,CASSLGTDRGHSGYTF
TRBJ2-7,TRBV30,TRBD1,CAWNRLLGQGSNYEQYF
TRBJ1-5,TRBV6-5,NA,CASSSRADSNQPQHF
TRBJ1-1,TRBV6-6,NA,CASRYREGVNTEAFF
TRBJ1-1,TRBV28,NA,CASSPGITNTEAFF
TRBJ1-2,TRBV7-2,TRBD1,CASSSGQGAYGYTF
TRBJ2-1,TRBV6-6,TRBD2,CASSFLAGDNEQFF
TRBJ1-1,TRBV5-6,NA,CASSLLAQGGVPTEAFF
TRBJ2-5,TRBV30,NA,CAWSELVETQYF
TRBJ2-7,TRBV7-2,TRBD2,CASSLSVAGRAEQYF
TRBJ2-1,TRBV4-1,TRBD2,CASSHSGSDNEQFF
TRBJ2-7,TRBV30,NA,CAWKWGIGGNEQYF
TRBJ2-3,TRBV4-2,TRBD1,CASSQPGQGTDTQYF
TRBJ2-5,TRBV7-2,NA,CASRLGVGETQYF
TRBJ2-7,TRBV28,TRBD1,CASFGGQGRFNEQYF
TRBJ1-5,TRBV2,NA,CASSDRALSNQPQHF
TRBJ2-1,TRBV2,NA,CASRRDTHSYNEQFF
TRBJ1-1,TRBV6-5,TRBD1,CASSQQGKLSTEAFF
TRBJ2-7,TRBV10-3,TRBD1,CAISESTGGYEQYF
TRBJ1-5,TRBV7-2,NA,CASSLNGGQGRQPQHF